The following is a TCR beta chain sequence with its context. The antigen remains undetermined. Clones were sequenced by immunoSEQ multiplex PCR, and TCRdb holds only the in-frame ones, with some missing. The profile covers approximately 89,000 clones, with just under 95% appearing a single time and around 1.1% taken by the ten largest. The sample belongs to a study of graft-versus-host responses after intestinal transplantation. This CDR3 spans 15 amino acids. V gave up 5 bases and J gave up 6 bases; unmatched junction bases: 6. Germline V gene data show CDR1 as SGHNT and CDR2 as YENEEA. This clonotype originated in a human donor who was the organ donor for an intestinal transplant. The chain employs TRBV11-3 and TRBJ2-1, with TRBD2 matching over 11 bases. Sequenced here: unstimulated CD8+ T cells sorted from spleen or lymph node cells, sampled before transplant. The CDR3 sequence: CASSPGGTSGNEQFF. CDR3 DNA: TGTGCCAGCAGCCCAGGGGGGACTAGCGGCAATGAGCAGTTCTTC.